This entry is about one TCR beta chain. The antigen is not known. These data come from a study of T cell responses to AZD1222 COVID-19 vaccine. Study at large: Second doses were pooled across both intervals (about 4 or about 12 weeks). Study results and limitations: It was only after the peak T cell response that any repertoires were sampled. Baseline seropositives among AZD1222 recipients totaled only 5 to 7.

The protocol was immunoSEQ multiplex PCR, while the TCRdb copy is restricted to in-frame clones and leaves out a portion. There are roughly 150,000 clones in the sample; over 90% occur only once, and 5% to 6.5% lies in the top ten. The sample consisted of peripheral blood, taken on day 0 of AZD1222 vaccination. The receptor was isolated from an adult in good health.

The CDR3 bases are TGTGCCAGCAGCCAAGATCAGTCAGGGGGAACTTTCTTT. It yields the protein CASSQDQSGGTFF. This chain uses TRBV4-2 with TRBJ1-1; 7 positions match TRBD1. Trimming took 0 bases from V and 12 from J; bases not matched to a gene: 7. This CDR3 has 13 amino acids. The V gene's germline CDR1 is LGHNA and CDR2 YNFKEQ.